The T cell receptor (beta chain) described here comes from a study of T cells in Graves' hyperthyroidism and ophthalmopathy. The TCR beta CDR3 regions underwent amplification using RNA transcripts as the source. First-round RT-PCR targeting the TCR CDR3 was performed with the HTBI primer set. TCRdb re-called the multiplex PCR reads through MiXCR, storing one row per CDR3 protein. The sample consists of about 610,000 distinct CDR3 sequences, 46% of them appearing once. This clonotype was counted between two and nine times. V was shortened by 1 base and J by 3 bases, with 13 bases between the two germline ends. The CDR3 loop spans 15 amino acids. CDR1 is SGHTA and CDR2 is FQGNSA in the germline V gene.

The source material was peripheral blood or thyroid tissue (not recorded which). The TCR originated in a woman aged 18-29 years with Graves' hyperthyroidism. This chain connects TRBV7-2 to TRBJ2-7; TRBD2 is a possible D gene (5 bases). The CDR3 loop reads CASSLVASFHYEQYF. The CDR3 DNA is TGTGCCAGCAGCTTAGTGGCTAGCTTTCACTACGAGCAGTACTTC.